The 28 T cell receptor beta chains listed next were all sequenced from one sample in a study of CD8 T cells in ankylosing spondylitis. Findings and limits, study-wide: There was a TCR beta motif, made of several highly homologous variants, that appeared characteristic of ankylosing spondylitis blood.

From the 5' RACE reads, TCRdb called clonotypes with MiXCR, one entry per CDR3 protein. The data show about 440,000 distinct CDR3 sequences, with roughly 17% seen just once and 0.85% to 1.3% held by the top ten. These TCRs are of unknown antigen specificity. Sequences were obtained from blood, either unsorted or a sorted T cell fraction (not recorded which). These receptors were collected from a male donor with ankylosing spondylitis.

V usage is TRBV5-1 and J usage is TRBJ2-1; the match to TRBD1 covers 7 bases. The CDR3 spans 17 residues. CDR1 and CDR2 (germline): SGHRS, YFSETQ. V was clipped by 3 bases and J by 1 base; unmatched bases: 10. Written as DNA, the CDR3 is TGCGCCAGCAGCTCCACCCCCGACAGGGTTTCCTACAATGAGCAGTTCTTC. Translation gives CASSSTPDRVSYNEQFF.

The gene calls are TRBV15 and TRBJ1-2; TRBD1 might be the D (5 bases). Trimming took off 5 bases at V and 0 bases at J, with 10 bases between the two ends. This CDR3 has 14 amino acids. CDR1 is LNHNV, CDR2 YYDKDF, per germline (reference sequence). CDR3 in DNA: TGTGCCACCAGCCCCGGGGGGTCTAACTATGGCTACACCTTC. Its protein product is CATSPGGSNYGYTF.

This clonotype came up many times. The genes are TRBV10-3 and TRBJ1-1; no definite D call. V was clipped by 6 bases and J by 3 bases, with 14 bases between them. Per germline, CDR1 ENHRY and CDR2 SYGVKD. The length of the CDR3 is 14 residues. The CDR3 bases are TGTGCCATCAGGCCCCGGGTTTTGGACACTGAAGCTTTCTTT. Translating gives CAIRPRVLDTEAFF.

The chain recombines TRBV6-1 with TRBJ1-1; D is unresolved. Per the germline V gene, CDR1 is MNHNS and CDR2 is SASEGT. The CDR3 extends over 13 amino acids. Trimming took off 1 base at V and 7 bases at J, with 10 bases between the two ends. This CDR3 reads CASSEVLRGEAFF. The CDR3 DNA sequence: TGTGCCAGCAGTGAAGTGCTCCGGGGTGAAGCTTTCTTT.

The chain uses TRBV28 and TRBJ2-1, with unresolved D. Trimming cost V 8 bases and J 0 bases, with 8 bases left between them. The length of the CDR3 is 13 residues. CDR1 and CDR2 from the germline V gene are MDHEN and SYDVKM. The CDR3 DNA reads TGTGCCAGCTCGAGTCGCTCCTACAATGAGCAGTTCTTC. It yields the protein CASSSRSYNEQFF.

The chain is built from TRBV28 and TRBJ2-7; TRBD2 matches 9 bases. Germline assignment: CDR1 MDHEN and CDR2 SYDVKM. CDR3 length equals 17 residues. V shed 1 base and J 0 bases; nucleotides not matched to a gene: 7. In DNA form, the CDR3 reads TGTGCCAGCAGTTTATACAGGCTAGCGGGGCTCTCCTACGAGCAGTACTTC. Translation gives CASSLYRLAGLSYEQYF. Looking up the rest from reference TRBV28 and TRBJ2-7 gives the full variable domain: DVKVTQSSRYLVKRTGEKVFLECVQDMDHENMFWYRQDPGLGLRLIYFSYDVKMKEKGDIPEGYSVSREKKERFSLILESASTNQTSMYLCASSLYRLAGLSYEQYFGPGTRLTVT.

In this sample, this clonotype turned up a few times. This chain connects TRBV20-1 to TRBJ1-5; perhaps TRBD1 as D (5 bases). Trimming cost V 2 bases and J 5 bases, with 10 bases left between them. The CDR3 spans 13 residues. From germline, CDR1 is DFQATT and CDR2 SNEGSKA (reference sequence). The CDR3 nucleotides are TGCAGTGCTAGAATCAGGGAAGATCAGCCCCAGCATTTT. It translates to CSARIREDQPQHF.

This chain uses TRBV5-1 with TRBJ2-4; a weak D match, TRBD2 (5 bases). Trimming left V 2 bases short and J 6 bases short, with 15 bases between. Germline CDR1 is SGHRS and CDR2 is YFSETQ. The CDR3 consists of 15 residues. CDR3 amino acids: CASSFSEARGNIQYF. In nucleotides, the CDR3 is TGCGCCAGCAGCTTCTCGGAGGCTCGGGGAAACATTCAGTACTTC.

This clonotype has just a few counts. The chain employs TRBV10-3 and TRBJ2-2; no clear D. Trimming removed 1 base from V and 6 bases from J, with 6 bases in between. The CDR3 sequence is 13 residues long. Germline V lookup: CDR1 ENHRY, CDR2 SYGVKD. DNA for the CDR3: TGTGCCATCAGTGAGTGGATGTCCGGGGAGCTGTTTTTT. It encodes CAISEWMSGELFF.

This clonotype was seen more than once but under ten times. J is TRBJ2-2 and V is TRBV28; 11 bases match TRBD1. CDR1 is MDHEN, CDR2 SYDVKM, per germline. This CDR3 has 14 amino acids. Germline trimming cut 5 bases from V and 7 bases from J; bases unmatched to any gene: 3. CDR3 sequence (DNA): TGTGCCAGCAGTAGGACAGGGGGCGGCGGGGAGCTGTTTTTT. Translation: CASSRTGGGGELFF.

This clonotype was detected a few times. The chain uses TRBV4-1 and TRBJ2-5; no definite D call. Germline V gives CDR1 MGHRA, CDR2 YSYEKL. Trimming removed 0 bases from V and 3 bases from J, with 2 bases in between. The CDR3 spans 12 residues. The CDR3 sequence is CASSQDKETQYF. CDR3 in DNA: TGCGCCAGCAGCCAAGATAAAGAGACCCAGTACTTC.

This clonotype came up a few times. The CDR3 nucleotides read TGTGCCAGCAGTGAATCCCAGGGGGCTGGAGCTGAAGCTTTCTTT. It is translated as CASSESQGAGAEAFF. The chain is built from TRBV6-1 and TRBJ1-1; 8 bases fit TRBD1. V gave up 2 bases and J gave up 6 bases; unmatched junction bases: 8. Germline V gene lookup returns CDR1 MNHNS and CDR2 SASEGT. This CDR3 has 15 residues.

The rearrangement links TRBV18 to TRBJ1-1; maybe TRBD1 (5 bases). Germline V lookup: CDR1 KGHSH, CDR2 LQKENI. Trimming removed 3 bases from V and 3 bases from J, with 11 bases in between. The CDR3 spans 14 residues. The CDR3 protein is CASSPEGTYTEAFF. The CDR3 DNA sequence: TGTGCCAGCTCACCGGAGGGGACTTACACTGAAGCTTTCTTT.

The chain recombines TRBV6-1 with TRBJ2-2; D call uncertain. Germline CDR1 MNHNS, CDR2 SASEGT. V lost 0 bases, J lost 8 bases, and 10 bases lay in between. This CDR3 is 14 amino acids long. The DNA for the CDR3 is TGTGCCAGCAGTGAAGCGCATAGGTTTGGGGAGCTGTTTTTT. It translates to CASSEAHRFGELFF.

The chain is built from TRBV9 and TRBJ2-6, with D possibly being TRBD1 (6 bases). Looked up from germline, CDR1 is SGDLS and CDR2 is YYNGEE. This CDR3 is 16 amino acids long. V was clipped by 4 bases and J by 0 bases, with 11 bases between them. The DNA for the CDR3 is TGTGCCAGCAGCACCTACAGGGCCTCTGGGGCCAACGTCCTGACTTTC. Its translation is CASSTYRASGANVLTF.

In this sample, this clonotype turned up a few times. The CDR3 bases are TGTGCCAGCAGCACCCACACCGGGACAGGGGATACTTTAACAGATACGCAGTATTTT. Its protein product is CASSTHTGTGDTLTDTQYF. The chain links TRBV28 to TRBJ2-3; 10 bases are a match to TRBD1. This CDR3 is 19 amino acids long. Germline V gene data show CDR1 as MDHEN and CDR2 as SYDVKM. Unmatched junction bases numbered 18, after V lost 6 bases and J lost 3 bases.

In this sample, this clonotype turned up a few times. This CDR3 is CASSPNVGTSSETQYF. CDR3 DNA: TGTGCCAGCAGCCCCAACGTCGGGACTAGCTCGGAGACCCAGTACTTC. The chain links TRBV9 to TRBJ2-5; TRBD2 matches at 9 bases. With V trimmed by 4 bases and J by 5 bases, 12 bases remained unmatched. Per germline, CDR1 SGDLS and CDR2 YYNGEE. CDR3 size: 16 residues.

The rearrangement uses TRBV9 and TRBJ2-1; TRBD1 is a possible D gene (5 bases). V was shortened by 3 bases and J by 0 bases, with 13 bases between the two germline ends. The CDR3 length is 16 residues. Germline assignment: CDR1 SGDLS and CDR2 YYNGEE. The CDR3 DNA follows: TGTGCCAGCAGCGCGGACGCTAGGGGCTCCTACAATGAGCAGTTCTTC. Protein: CASSADARGSYNEQFF.

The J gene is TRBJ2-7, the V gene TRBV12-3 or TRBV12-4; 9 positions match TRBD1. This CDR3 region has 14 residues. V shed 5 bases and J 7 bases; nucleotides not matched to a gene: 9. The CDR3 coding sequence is TGTGCCAGCAGTCCCGCGACAGGGGGGTGGGAGCAGTACTTC. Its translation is CASSPATGGWEQYF.

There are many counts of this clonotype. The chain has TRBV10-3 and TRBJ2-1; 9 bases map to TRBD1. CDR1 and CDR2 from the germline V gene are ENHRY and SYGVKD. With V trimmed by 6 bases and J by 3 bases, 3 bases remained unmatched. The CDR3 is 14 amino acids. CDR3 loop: CAISRQGGYNEQFF. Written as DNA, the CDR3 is TGTGCCATCAGCCGACAGGGGGGCTACAATGAGCAGTTCTTC.

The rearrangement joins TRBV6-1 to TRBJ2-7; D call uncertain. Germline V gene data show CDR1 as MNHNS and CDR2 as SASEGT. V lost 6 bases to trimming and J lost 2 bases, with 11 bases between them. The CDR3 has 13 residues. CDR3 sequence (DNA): TGTGCCAGCAGCCCGACCTGGACCTACGAGCAGTACTTC. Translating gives CASSPTWTYEQYF.

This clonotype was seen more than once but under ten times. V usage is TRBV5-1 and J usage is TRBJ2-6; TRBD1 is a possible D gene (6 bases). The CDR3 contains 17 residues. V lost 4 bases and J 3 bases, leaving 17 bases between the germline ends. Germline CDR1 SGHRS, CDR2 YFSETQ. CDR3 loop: CASSHGTPGIGANVLTF. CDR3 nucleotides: TGCGCCAGCAGCCATGGGACACCCGGAATTGGGGCCAACGTCCTGACTTTC.

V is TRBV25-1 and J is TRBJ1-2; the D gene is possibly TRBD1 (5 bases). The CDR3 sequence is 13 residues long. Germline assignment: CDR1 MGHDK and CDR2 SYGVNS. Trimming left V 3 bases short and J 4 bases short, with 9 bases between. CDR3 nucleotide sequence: TGTGCCAGCAGTGACTCCACAGGCTATGGCTACACCTTC. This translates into CASSDSTGYGYTF.

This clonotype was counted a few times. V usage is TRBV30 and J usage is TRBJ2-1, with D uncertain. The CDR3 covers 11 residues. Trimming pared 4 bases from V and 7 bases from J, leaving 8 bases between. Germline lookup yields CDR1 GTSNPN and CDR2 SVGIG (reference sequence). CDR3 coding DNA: TGTGCCTGGACCCTACAAAATGAGCAGTTCTTC. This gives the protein CAWTLQNEQFF.

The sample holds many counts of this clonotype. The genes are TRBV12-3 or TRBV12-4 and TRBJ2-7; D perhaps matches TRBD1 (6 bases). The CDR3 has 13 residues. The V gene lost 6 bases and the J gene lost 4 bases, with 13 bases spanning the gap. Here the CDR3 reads CASSPGTYYEQYF. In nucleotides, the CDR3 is TGTGCCAGCAGCCCTGGGACATATTACGAGCAGTACTTC.

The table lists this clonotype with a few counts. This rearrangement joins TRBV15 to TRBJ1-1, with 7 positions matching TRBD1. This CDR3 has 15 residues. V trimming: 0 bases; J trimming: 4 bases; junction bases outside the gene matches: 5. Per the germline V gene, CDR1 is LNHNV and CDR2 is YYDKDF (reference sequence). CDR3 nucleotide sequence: TGTGCCACCAGCAGAGACAGGGGGGAGGGCACTGAAGCTTTCTTT. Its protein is CATSRDRGEGTEAFF.

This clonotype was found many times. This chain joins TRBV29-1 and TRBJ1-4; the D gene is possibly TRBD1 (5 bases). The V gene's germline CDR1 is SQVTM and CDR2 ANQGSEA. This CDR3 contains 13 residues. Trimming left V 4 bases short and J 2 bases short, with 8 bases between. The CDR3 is CSVGRGTNEKLFF. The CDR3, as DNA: TGCAGCGTTGGTCGGGGCACTAATGAAAAACTGTTTTTT.

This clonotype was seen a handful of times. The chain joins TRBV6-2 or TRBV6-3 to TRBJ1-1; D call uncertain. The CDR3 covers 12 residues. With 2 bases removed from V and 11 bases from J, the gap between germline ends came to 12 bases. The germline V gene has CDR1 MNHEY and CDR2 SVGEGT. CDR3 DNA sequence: TGTGCCAGCAGTTACGCAGACGGCTCTGCTTTCTTT. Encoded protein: CASSYADGSAFF.